This TCR beta chain is drawn from a study of T cell repertoires in cytomegalovirus infection. For the study at large: Shared public TCR beta signatures pointed to both CMV infection and a matching HLA type.

This clonotype came up many times. The antigen is undetermined. The CDR3 runs to 15 residues. V lost 0 bases and J lost 9, with 17 bases in between. Looked up from germline, CDR1 is LGHNA and CDR2 is YNFKEQ. General study results and limits: Individuals carrying CMV plus the relevant HLA were identified by cumulative frequency of public TCR beta families. HLA-C-restricted TCR beta clonotypes specific for CMV led the ex vivo response.

One entry per CDR3 protein, called by TCRdb with MiXCR from the reads. The repertoire holds some 150,000 distinct CDR3 sequences, with about 6.3% as singletons. This chain links TRBV4-2 with TRBJ1-1; a possible D gene is TRBD1 (6 bases). The sequencing input was PBMCs. The sequence was obtained from a human donor in good health (CMV status not recorded). Some clones in this sample may be carry-over from other donors' samples. The CDR3 DNA follows: TGTGCCAGCAGCCAAGATAGGAGCGGACAGTCTAAAGCTTTCTTT. Translation gives CASSQDRSGQSKAFF.